The sequence of this TCR beta chain was determined in a study of spatial heterogeneity in lung cancer. Specified time point: sample taken at primary tumor resection. Sequencing of whole RNA from tumor, nontumor lung or frozen PBMC involved no sorting. Each CDR3 protein is one row after TCRdb ran MiXCR on the 5' RACE reads. The profile shows tens of thousands of distinct CDR3 sequences, approximately 20% of them singletons. V was cut by 0 bases and J by 4 bases, with 9 bases left in between. CDR3 length equals 14 residues. CDR1 and CDR2 from the germline V gene are MNHEY and SMNVEV (reference sequence).

This chain connects TRBV27 to TRBJ1-2, with no clear D. The clonotype originates from a male donor with early-stage non-small cell lung cancer. This specimen was PBMCs, taken at surgery. DNA of the CDR3: TGTGCCAGCAGTTTATCAGGAGAACCCTATGGCTACACCTTC. Encoded protein: CASSLSGEPYGYTF.